These 16 T cell receptor beta chains were sequenced from one sample in a study of CD8 T cells in Susac syndrome. Reverse transcription of roughly 0.5 to 1 ug RNA was carried out with random hexamers. From the immunoSEQ multiplex PCR reads, TCRdb called clonotypes with MiXCR, one entry per CDR3 protein. Of over 200,000 distinct CDR3 sequences listed, just under 95% are singletons. The sample consisted of CD4+ T cells from PBMCs. Every receptor here comes from a human donor with multiple sclerosis.

The J gene is TRBJ2-7, the V gene TRBV7-9; perhaps D is TRBD1 or TRBD2 (5 bases each). Germline V gene data show CDR1 as SEHNR and CDR2 as FQNEAQ (reference sequence). The CDR3 length is 13 residues. V was trimmed by 1 base and J by 5 bases, leaving 9 bases between them. The CDR3 DNA reads as TGTGCCAGCAGCTTAGGGGGGACCCACGAGCAGTACGTC. This translates into CASSLGGTHEQYV.

The sample holds one count of this clonotype. This chain connects TRBV29-1 to TRBJ1-1; 8 bases line up with TRBD1. Germline loops: CDR1 SQVTM, CDR2 ANQGSEA. Trimming at V came to 6 bases and at J to 4 bases, leaving 13 bases not matched to a gene. CDR3 length equals 15 residues. CDR3 DNA sequence: TGCAGCGTGCTACAGGGGGGCCCCTATCCCACTGAAGCTTTCTTT. This encodes CSVLQGGPYPTEAFF.

The chain joins TRBV29-1 to TRBJ1-5, with TRBD1 matching 8 bases. V shed 5 bases and J 4 bases; nucleotides not matched to a gene: 4. Germline V lookup: CDR1 SQVTM, CDR2 ANQGSEA. CDR3 length: 13 residues. The CDR3 bases are TGCAGCGTTACTACAGGGGGGAATCAGCCCCAGCATTTT. This sequence encodes CSVTTGGNQPQHF.

The chain uses TRBV20-1 and TRBJ2-1; D unclear. The V end was cut by 0 bases, the J end by 10 bases, with 22 bases between. This CDR3 is built from 16 residues. CDR1 and CDR2 from the germline V gene are DFQATT and SNEGSKA (reference sequence). CDR3 residues: CSARDRPALRHTEQFF. Written as DNA, the CDR3 is TGCAGTGCTAGAGATCGGCCAGCACTCAGACACACGGAGCAGTTCTTC.

The chain employs TRBV20-1 and TRBJ2-3; D gene ambiguous. Per germline, CDR1 DFQATT and CDR2 SNEGSKA (reference sequence). Trimming removed 7 bases from V and 4 bases from J, with 18 bases in between. This CDR3 contains 14 residues. CDR3 coding DNA: TGCAGTGTAGAGCAGAGACACTCTTCAGATACGCAGTATTTT. It encodes CSVEQRHSSDTQYF.

The chain combines TRBV30 with TRBJ1-5, with D possibly TRBD1 on 5 matching bases. The CDR3 has 13 residues. Trimming removed 1 base from V and 3 bases from J, with 7 bases in between. Germline V gene data show CDR1 as GTSNPN and CDR2 as SVGIG (reference sequence). CDR3 sequence: CAWSEQVNQPQHF. The CDR3 DNA is TGTGCCTGGAGTGAACAGGTCAATCAGCCCCAGCATTTT.

The J gene is TRBJ2-7, the V gene TRBV29-1; maybe TRBD1 (5 bases). CDR3 length: 11 amino acids. The germline V gene has CDR1 SQVTM and CDR2 ANQGSEA. CDR3 DNA: TGCGTGGGGCAGGATTTAGGCGAGCAGTACGTC. This codes for CVGQDLGEQYV.

This clonotype was seen a single time. The chain joins TRBV20-1 to TRBJ1-5, with 7 positions matching TRBD1. The CDR3 is 15 residues long. V dropped 4 bases and J dropped 4; count of bases not matched to a gene: 10. Germline-derived CDR1 and CDR2 are DFQATT and SNEGSKA (reference sequence). The CDR3 region is CSAKGAKSLNQPQHF. The CDR3 coding sequence is TGCAGTGCTAAGGGGGCCAAATCCCTAAATCAGCCCCAGCATTTT.

J is TRBJ1-1 and V is TRBV14; perhaps TRBD1 as D (5 bases). CDR3 length: 14 residues. CDR1 and CDR2 (germline): SGHDN, FVKESK. The V end lost 4 bases, the J end lost 11 bases, and 20 bases lay between the germline ends. CDR3 amino acids: CASSLELGPTQAFF. CDR3 coding DNA: TGTGCCAGCAGCCTAGAACTGGGGCCGACTCAGGCTTTCTTT.

The chain couples TRBV6-5 to TRBJ1-1; weak D call: TRBD1 (6 bases). Germline CDR1 is MNHEY and CDR2 is SVGAGI. V was trimmed by 4 bases and J by 6 bases, leaving 12 bases between them. The CDR3 runs 13 residues. CDR3 sequence: CASSSHRVAEAFF. CDR3 DNA sequence: TGTGCCAGCAGTTCCCACAGGGTGGCTGAAGCTTTCTTT.

V usage is TRBV20-1 and J usage is TRBJ2-2; D possibly uses TRBD1 or TRBD2 (6 bases each). Germline CDR1 DFQATT, CDR2 SNEGSKA (reference sequence). The CDR3 contains 14 residues. Trimming cost V 0 bases and J 10 bases, with 15 bases left between them. DNA for the CDR3: TGCAGTGCTAGAGATATAGGAGGGGGACCGGAGCTGTTTTTT. This encodes CSARDIGGGPELFF.

The chain has TRBV9 and TRBJ2-1; 12 nucleotides align to TRBD2. The CDR3 is 20 amino acids. With V trimmed by 4 bases and J by 0 bases, 14 bases remained unmatched. Germline lookup yields CDR1 SGDLS and CDR2 YYNGEE. CDR3 sequence reads: CASSPQATSGGLSSYNEQFF. The CDR3 nucleotides read TGTGCCAGCAGCCCCCAAGCCACTAGCGGGGGGCTTAGCTCCTACAATGAGCAGTTCTTC.

The chain joins TRBV15 to TRBJ2-3; 7 nucleotides align to TRBD1. The germline CDR1 and CDR2 sequences are LNHNV and YYDKDF (reference sequence). With V trimmed by 2 bases and J by 6 bases, 8 bases remained unmatched. The CDR3 has 15 residues. CDR3 sequence reads: CATSRNRGITDTQYF. CDR3 sequence (DNA): TGTGCCACCAGCAGAAACAGGGGTATTACGGATACGCAGTATTTT.

The chain employs TRBV12-3 or TRBV12-4 and TRBJ2-1, with D perhaps TRBD1 (5 bases). The length of the CDR3 is 12 residues. V was clipped by 11 bases and J by 6 bases, with 14 bases between them. The CDR3 nucleotides are TGTGCCGGCGGACAAAAGTCCAATGAGCAGTTCTTC. Translating it yields CAGGQKSNEQFF.

The chain combines TRBV10-3 with TRBJ1-1; D remains unclear. The CDR3 consists of 15 residues. Germline V gene lookup returns CDR1 ENHRY and CDR2 SYGVKD. V dropped 0 bases and J dropped 0 bases, with 8 bases sitting between them. The CDR3 here is CAISESEIMNTEAFF. The CDR3 nucleotides read TGTGCCATCAGTGAGTCGGAGATAATGAACACTGAAGCTTTCTTT.

The chain recombines TRBV29-1 with TRBJ2-5; D unresolved. V lost 4 bases, J lost 2 bases, and 11 bases lay in between. Germline V gene sequence: CDR1 SQVTM, CDR2 ANQGSEA. This CDR3 contains 13 residues. CDR3 DNA: TGCAGCGTTGGTTATACAGCTCAAGAGACCCAGTACTTC. It yields the protein CSVGYTAQETQYF.